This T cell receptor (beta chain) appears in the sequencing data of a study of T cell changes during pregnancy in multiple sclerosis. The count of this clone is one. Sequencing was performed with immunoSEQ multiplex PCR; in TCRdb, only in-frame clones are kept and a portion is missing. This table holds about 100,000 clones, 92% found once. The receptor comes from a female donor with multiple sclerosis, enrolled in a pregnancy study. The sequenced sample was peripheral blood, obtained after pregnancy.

Here the CDR3 reads CASSQEYGRRDTEAFF. CDR3 sequence (DNA): TGCGCCAGCAGCCAAGAGTACGGGAGAAGAGACACTGAAGCTTTCTTT. This chain connects TRBV4-1 to TRBJ1-1; unclear D gene. With 0 bases removed from V and 3 bases from J, the gap between germline ends came to 14 bases. This CDR3 is 16 amino acids long. From germline, CDR1 is MGHRA and CDR2 YSYEKL.